What follows describes a single T cell receptor beta chain. What it recognizes is unknown. The sample has other DNA sequences that encode this CDR3 too. This CDR3 spans 14 amino acids. With 0 bases removed from V and 2 bases from J, the gap between germline ends came to 7 bases. In germline, CDR1 is MNHNY, CDR2 SVGAGI (reference sequence). The protocol was immunoSEQ multiplex PCR, while the TCRdb copy is restricted to in-frame clones and leaves out a portion. This table has about 100,000 clones, 80% to 90% appearing once. The data stem from a study of T cell responses to AZD1222 COVID-19 vaccine. Study results and caveats: Without day 14 samples, only post-peak T cell repertoires were studied. Nearly half of spike-specific TCRs reportedly go after variant regions that carry no mutations. The donor group comprised mostly white British people and more females; the analysis possibly underestimated clonal diversity.

The sequences come from peripheral blood, collected on day 0 of AZD1222 vaccination. This sequence originates from an adult in good health. The chain joins TRBV6-6 to TRBJ2-5; TRBD2 might be the D (5 bases). CDR3 sequence: CASSYSGGQETQYF. The CDR3 DNA follows: TGTGCCAGCAGTTACTCAGGAGGACAAGAGACCCAGTACTTC.